These 8 T cell receptor beta chains share one sample of origin, sequenced in a study of sequential checkpoint blockade in melanoma. Method: immunoSEQ multiplex PCR; TCRdb's copy keeps in-frame clones and lacks some. The table includes 10,000 to 15,000 clones, 21% detected once. Treatment meaning: randomized to nivolumab then ipilimumab (arm A) or the reverse (arm B). The source was tumor tissue (inferred from file names), collected from a patient given nivolumab and ipilimumab in sequence. These receptors all come from a human donor with melanoma.

J is TRBJ1-4 and V is TRBV11-3, with D tentatively TRBD1 (5 bases). The germline CDR1 and CDR2 sequences are SGHNT and YENEEA. The CDR3 runs to 16 residues. Trimming took off 3 bases at V and 5 bases at J, with 16 bases between the two ends. CDR3 residues: CASSLGLGPRNEKLFF. CDR3 nucleotides: TGTGCCAGCAGCTTGGGACTGGGACCGAGAAATGAAAAACTGTTTTTT.

The V and J genes are TRBV5-1 and TRBJ2-5; possible D gene TRBD2, 7 bases. The CDR3 sequence is 14 residues long. Germline V lookup: CDR1 SGHRS, CDR2 YFSETQ. The ends were cut back, 4 bases at V and 5 bases at J, with 15 bases in the middle. The CDR3 DNA is TGCGCCAGCAGCCCGGAGGGGGGGGCGGAGACCCAGTACTTC. Translation: CASSPEGGAETQYF.

This chain uses TRBV19 with TRBJ1-2; possible D gene TRBD1, 6 bases. CDR3 length: 15 amino acids. Between the trimmed V and J ends, which lost 4 bases and 5 bases, there was a span of 17 bases. Germline lookup yields CDR1 LNHDA and CDR2 SQIVND (reference sequence). This chain's CDR3 is CASSTMFGGDYGYTF. The CDR3 nucleotides are TGTGCCAGTAGTACCATGTTCGGGGGCGATTATGGCTACACCTTC.

This clone was observed a handful of times. The rearrangement joins TRBV6-8 to TRBJ2-1; weak D call: TRBD1 (5 bases). This CDR3 region has 12 residues. Trimming removed 8 bases from V and 7 bases from J, with 12 bases in between. Germline V gene data show CDR1 as MNHGY and CDR2 as SAAAGT. The DNA for the CDR3 is TGTGCCAGCCAGGGCCTTGGGAATGAGCAGTTCTTC. Its translation: CASQGLGNEQFF.

The chain carries TRBV15 and TRBJ2-1; 10 nucleotides agree with TRBD2. Trimming removed 0 bases from V and 1 base from J; junction bases left unmatched: 3. Per germline, CDR1 LNHNV and CDR2 YYDKDF (reference sequence). The CDR3 runs to 17 residues. The CDR3 DNA reads as TGTGCCACCAGCAGAGATCCGGGACTAGCGTCCTACAATGAGCAGTTCTTC. Protein sequence: CATSRDPGLASYNEQFF.

In its sample, this clone was seen a few times. V gene TRBV11-3 combines with J gene TRBJ2-2, with 8 bases fitting TRBD2. The CDR3 covers 15 residues. V trimming: 5 bases; J trimming: 7 bases; junction bases outside the gene matches: 9. From germline, CDR1 is SGHNT and CDR2 YENEEA. Here the CDR3 DNA reads TGTGCCAGCAGCCCCCCCGGGGGGGGCATCGGGGAGCTGTTTTTT. It translates to CASSPPGGGIGELFF.

This clone was counted ten times or more. The V and J genes are TRBV11-3 and TRBJ1-2; 12 nucleotides align to TRBD1. V lost 6 bases and J lost 7; bases outside the gene matches: 9. The CDR3 has 15 residues. Germline V gene data show CDR1 as SGHNT and CDR2 as YENEEA. The CDR3 bases are TGTGCCAGCAGGCCCGGGACAGGGGGCGGATCTGGCTACACCTTC. It encodes CASRPGTGGGSGYTF.

This clone was counted a few times. The V call is TRBV7-2, the J call TRBJ1-1, with no clear D. Germline-derived CDR1 and CDR2 are SGHTA and FQGNSA. The CDR3 extends over 13 amino acids. Trimming stripped 5 bases from V and 10 bases from J, with 17 bases between. In DNA, the CDR3 is TGTGCCAGCAGCCCACGCAATATCCGAGGAGCTTTCTTT. This codes for CASSPRNIRGAFF.